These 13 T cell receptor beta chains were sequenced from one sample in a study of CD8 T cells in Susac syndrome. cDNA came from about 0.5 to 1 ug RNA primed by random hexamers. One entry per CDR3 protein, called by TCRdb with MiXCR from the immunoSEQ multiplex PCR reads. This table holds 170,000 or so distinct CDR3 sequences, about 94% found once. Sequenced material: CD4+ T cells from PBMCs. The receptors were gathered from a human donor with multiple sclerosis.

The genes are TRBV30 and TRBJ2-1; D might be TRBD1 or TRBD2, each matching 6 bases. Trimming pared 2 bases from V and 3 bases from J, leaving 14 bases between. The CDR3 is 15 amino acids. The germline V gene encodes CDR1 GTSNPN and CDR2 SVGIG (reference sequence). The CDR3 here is CAWSRGSGLYNEQFF. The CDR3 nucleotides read TGTGCCTGGAGTAGGGGGAGCGGGCTCTACAATGAGCAGTTCTTC. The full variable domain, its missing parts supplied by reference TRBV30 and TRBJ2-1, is SQTIHQWPATLVQPVGSPLSLECTVEGTSNPNLYWYRQAAGRGLQLLFYSVGIGQISSEVPQNLSASRPQDRQFILSSKKLLLSDSGFYLCAWSRGSGLYNEQFFGPGTRLTVL.

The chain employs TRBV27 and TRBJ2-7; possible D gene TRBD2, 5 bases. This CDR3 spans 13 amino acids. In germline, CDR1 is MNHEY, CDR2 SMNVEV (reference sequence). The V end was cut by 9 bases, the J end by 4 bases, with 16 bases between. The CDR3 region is CASRRGRGYEQYF. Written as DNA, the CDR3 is TGTGCCAGTCGCCGCGGGCGTGGGTACGAGCAGTACTTC.

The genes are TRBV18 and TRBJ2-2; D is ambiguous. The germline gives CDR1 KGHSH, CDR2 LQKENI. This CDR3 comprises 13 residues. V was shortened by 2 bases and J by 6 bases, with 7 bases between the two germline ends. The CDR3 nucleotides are TGTGCCAGCTCACCAGCCCGCGCCGGGGAGCTGTTTTTT. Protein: CASSPARAGELFF.

CDR3 DNA: TGTGCCAGCAGCGAGAGGGGGCTTTCTTACAATGAGCAGTTCTTC. Encoded protein: CASSERGLSYNEQFF. The chain recombines TRBV3-1 with TRBJ2-1; 7 nucleotides line up with TRBD1. CDR3 length: 15 amino acids. The V and J ends lost 5 bases and 4 bases, in that order; junction bases with no gene match: 8. In germline, CDR1 is LGHDT, CDR2 YNNKEL (reference sequence).

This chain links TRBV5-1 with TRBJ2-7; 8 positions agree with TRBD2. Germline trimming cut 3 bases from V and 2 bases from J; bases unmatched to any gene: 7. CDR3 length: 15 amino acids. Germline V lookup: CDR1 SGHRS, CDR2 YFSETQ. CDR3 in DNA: TGCGCCAGCAGCTCCTCGACTAGCGCAGCCTACGAGCAGTACTTC. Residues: CASSSSTSAAYEQYF.

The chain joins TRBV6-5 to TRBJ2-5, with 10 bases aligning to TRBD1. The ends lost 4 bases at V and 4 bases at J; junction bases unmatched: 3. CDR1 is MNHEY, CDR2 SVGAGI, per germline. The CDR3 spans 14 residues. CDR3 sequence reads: CASSSGTGAETQYF. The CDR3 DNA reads TGTGCCAGCAGTTCTGGGACAGGGGCAGAGACCCAGTACTTC.

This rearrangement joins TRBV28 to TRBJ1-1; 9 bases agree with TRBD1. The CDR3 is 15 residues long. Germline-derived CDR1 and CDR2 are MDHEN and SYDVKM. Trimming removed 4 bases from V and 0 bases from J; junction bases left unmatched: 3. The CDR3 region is CASSSRTGVNTEAFF. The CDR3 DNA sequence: TGTGCCAGCAGTTCCAGGACAGGGGTGAACACTGAAGCTTTCTTT.

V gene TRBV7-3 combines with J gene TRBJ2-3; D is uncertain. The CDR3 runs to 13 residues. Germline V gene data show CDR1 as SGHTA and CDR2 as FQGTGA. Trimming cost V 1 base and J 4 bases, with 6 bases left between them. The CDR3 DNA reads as TGTGCCAGCAGCTTAAGTCTACCAGATACGCAGTATTTT. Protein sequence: CASSLSLPDTQYF.

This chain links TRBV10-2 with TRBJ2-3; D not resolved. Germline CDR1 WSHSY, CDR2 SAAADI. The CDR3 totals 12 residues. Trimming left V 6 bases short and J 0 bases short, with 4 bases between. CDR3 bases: TGCGCCAGCAGACCTAGCACAGATACGCAGTATTTT. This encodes CASRPSTDTQYF.

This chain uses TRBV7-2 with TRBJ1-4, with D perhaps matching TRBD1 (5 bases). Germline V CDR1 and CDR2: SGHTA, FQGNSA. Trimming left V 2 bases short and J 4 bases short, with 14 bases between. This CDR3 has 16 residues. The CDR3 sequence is CASSLFVQGGNEKLFF. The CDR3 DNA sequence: TGTGCCAGCAGCTTATTTGTGCAGGGTGGTAATGAAAAACTGTTTTTT.

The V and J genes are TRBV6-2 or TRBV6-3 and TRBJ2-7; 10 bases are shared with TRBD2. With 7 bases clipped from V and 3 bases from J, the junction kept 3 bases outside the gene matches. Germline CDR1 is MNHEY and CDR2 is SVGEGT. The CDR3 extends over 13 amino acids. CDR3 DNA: TGTGCCAGCACCCGGACTAGCGGCTACGAGCAGTACTTC. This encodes CASTRTSGYEQYF.

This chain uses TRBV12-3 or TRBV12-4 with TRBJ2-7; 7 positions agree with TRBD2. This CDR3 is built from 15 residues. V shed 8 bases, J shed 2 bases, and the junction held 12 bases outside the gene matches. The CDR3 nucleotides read TGTGCCAGCCAAAGGGAGGCTAGCGGTGCCTACGAGCAGTACTTC. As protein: CASQREASGAYEQYF.

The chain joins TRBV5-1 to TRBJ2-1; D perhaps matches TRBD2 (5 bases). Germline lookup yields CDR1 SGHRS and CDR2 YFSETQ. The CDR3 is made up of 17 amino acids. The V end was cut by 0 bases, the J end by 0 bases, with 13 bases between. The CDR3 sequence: CASSLGPSQVSYNEQFF. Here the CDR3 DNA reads TGCGCCAGCAGCTTGGGACCTAGCCAAGTCTCCTACAATGAGCAGTTCTTC.